Below are 15 T cell receptor beta chains sequenced from a single sample in a study of blood T cell repertoires in COVID-19. TCRdb keeps only in-frame clones here, not all; method: immunoSEQ multiplex PCR. Among roughly 220,000 clones listed, about nine tenths were seen once. The specimen was PBMCs or T cells enriched from blood (not recorded which). All receptors derive from a woman in her thirties or forties with acute COVID-19.

This clone occurred a few times. The chain couples TRBV4-1 to TRBJ1-1; maybe TRBD1 (6 bases). This CDR3 region has 15 residues. Looked up from germline, CDR1 is MGHRA and CDR2 is YSYEKL. V was pared by 4 bases and J by 1 base, with 13 bases between. The CDR3 loop is CASSLTGLTNTEAFF. CDR3 coding DNA: TGCGCCAGCAGCCTCACAGGGCTGACGAACACTGAAGCTTTCTTT.

This chain joins TRBV2 and TRBJ1-2; no clear D gene. V lost 2 bases, J lost 0 bases, and 4 bases lay in between. The CDR3 is made up of 13 amino acids. Looked up from germline, CDR1 is SNHLY and CDR2 is FYNNEI. The CDR3 loop is CASSEISNYGYTF. In DNA form, the CDR3 reads TGTGCCAGCAGTGAAATCTCTAACTATGGCTACACCTTC.

To note about this clone: Other nucleotide sequences from this sample produce the same CDR3. V and J are TRBV14 and TRBJ1-1, with no clear D. Trimming cost V 0 bases and J 5 bases, with 7 bases left between them. The germline gives CDR1 SGHDN, CDR2 FVKESK. CDR3 length: 13 residues. The CDR3 protein is CASSQDRVTEAFF. In DNA form, the CDR3 reads TGTGCCAGCAGCCAAGATCGAGTGACTGAAGCTTTCTTT.

The chain links TRBV6-2 or TRBV6-3 to TRBJ2-7; TRBD2 is a possible D gene (6 bases). The V gene's germline CDR1 is MNHEY and CDR2 SVGEGT. V dropped 6 bases and J dropped 3 bases, with 18 bases sitting between them. CDR3 size: 15 residues. DNA of the CDR3: TGTGCCAGCAGCGTGCCTCGGCGCGGGGTCTACGAGCAGTACTTC. Amino acids: CASSVPRRGVYEQYF.

This clone appeared a single time. The rearrangement uses TRBV18 and TRBJ1-5; 8 bases line up with TRBD1. Germline trimming cut 3 bases from V and 5 bases from J; bases unmatched to any gene: 3. The CDR3 contains 14 residues. Germline V gives CDR1 KGHSH, CDR2 LQKENI. CDR3: CASSPTGADQPQHF. The CDR3 DNA reads TGTGCCAGCTCACCGACAGGGGCGGATCAGCCCCAGCATTTT.

This clone was seen only once. The chain recombines TRBV4-2 with TRBJ1-5; weak D call: TRBD1 (5 bases). CDR3 length: 14 residues. The V and J ends lost 0 bases and 6 bases respectively, with 9 bases between them. CDR1 is LGHNA, CDR2 YNFKEQ, per germline. The CDR3 sequence: CASSQDSGIQPQHF. The CDR3 DNA reads TGTGCCAGCAGCCAAGACTCAGGGATTCAGCCCCAGCATTTT.

This rearrangement joins TRBV9 to TRBJ1-3; 8 bases align to TRBD1. With 4 bases clipped from V and 0 bases from J, the junction kept 6 bases outside the gene matches. CDR1 and CDR2 (germline): SGDLS, YYNGEE. The CDR3 has 16 residues. The CDR3 protein is CASSPGTGVSGNTIYF. The CDR3 nucleotides read TGTGCCAGCAGCCCCGGGACAGGAGTCTCTGGAAACACCATATATTTT.

The rearrangement joins TRBV7-2 to TRBJ1-2; no definite D call. There are 13 residues in the CDR3. CDR1 is SGHTA and CDR2 is FQGNSA in the germline V gene. Trimming pared 0 bases from V and 3 bases from J, leaving 5 bases between. The CDR3 nucleotides are TGTGCCAGCAGCTTAGCCTCCTACTATGGCTACACCTTC. Translating it yields CASSLASYYGYTF.

This clone occurred a few times. This chain joins TRBV3-1 (or the pseudogene TRBV3-2) and TRBJ2-1; possible D gene TRBD1, 5 bases. This CDR3 contains 13 residues. V lost 1 base to trimming and J lost 7 bases, with 8 bases between them. Per the germline V gene, CDR1 is LGHDT and CDR2 is YNNKEL (reference sequence). CDR3 sequence (DNA): TGTGCCAGCAGCCAAGTAAGGGGTAATGAGCAGTTCTTC. This gives the protein CASSQVRGNEQFF.

This chain connects TRBV27 to TRBJ2-2, with TRBD2 matching 8 bases. This CDR3 is 17 amino acids long. V shed 5 bases, J shed 5 bases, and the junction held 13 bases outside the gene matches. Germline values: CDR1 MNHEY, CDR2 SMNVEV (reference sequence). The CDR3 DNA is TGTGCCAGCAGTACCGGGAGGGGACAACGACTAACCGGGGAGCTGTTTTTT. Amino acid sequence: CASSTGRGQRLTGELFF.

The chain has TRBV5-4 and TRBJ1-2; D remains unclear. Germline CDR1 and CDR2: SGHNT and YYREEE (reference sequence). V was trimmed by 3 bases and J by 8 bases, leaving 8 bases between them. The CDR3 covers 11 residues. The chain's CDR3 is CASSSGEGYTF. The CDR3 DNA sequence: TGTGCCAGCAGCTCCGGTGAGGGCTACACCTTC.

This clone turned up a few times. The chain recombines TRBV6-5 with TRBJ1-1; D is possibly TRBD1 (5 bases). Germline loops: CDR1 MNHEY, CDR2 SVGAGI. Trimming cost V 3 bases and J 4 bases, with 9 bases left between them. The CDR3 loop spans 13 amino acids. The CDR3 is CASSYGGTTEAFF. Here the CDR3 DNA reads TGTGCCAGCAGTTATGGAGGGACCACTGAAGCTTTCTTT.

CDR3 amino acids: CASSDRDRGIGNTEAFF. CDR3 in DNA: TGTGCCAGCAGCGACCGGGACAGGGGAATCGGGAACACTGAAGCTTTCTTT. The chain recombines TRBV3-1 (or the pseudogene TRBV3-2) with TRBJ1-1; 10 bases fit TRBD1. V was pared by 5 bases and J by 1 base, with 10 bases of the junction left unmatched. Germline V gene data show CDR1 as LGHDT and CDR2 as YNNKEL (reference sequence). The CDR3 is 17 residues long.

The V and J genes are TRBV15 and TRBJ2-7; 9 nucleotides match TRBD2. Germline-derived CDR1 and CDR2 are LNHNV and YYDKDF (reference sequence). The V segment lost 1 base and the J segment 4 bases; nucleotides outside the gene matches: 5. This CDR3 comprises 15 residues. The DNA for the CDR3 is TGTGCCACCAGCAGAGGTCCTAGCGGGGCTTACGAGCAGTACTTC. It specifies CATSRGPSGAYEQYF.

The chain joins TRBV9 to TRBJ2-2; 8 bases align to TRBD1. CDR3 length: 17 residues. V shed 3 bases, J shed 7 bases, and the junction held 14 bases outside the gene matches. Germline-derived CDR1 and CDR2 are SGDLS and YYNGEE. CDR3 DNA: TGTGCCAGCAGCGCGCCCATTCAGGGGGCGGACGTCGGGGAGCTGTTTTTT. This translates into CASSAPIQGADVGELFF.